What follows describes a single T cell receptor beta chain. What it binds is unknown. The data were obtained in a study of T cell responses to AZD1222 COVID-19 vaccine. Study results and caveats: Spike-specific TCR repertoires showed rising breadth and depth after two AZD1222 doses. Only five or six AZD1222 recipients were seropositive at baseline.

CDR3 length equals 16 residues. Trimming stripped 2 bases from V and 6 bases from J, with 19 bases between. Sequencing was performed with immunoSEQ multiplex PCR; in TCRdb, only in-frame clones are kept and a portion is missing. Among just under 95,000 clones listed, about nine tenths were seen once. The source was peripheral blood, collected on day 0 of AZD1222 vaccination. The receptor comes from an adult in good health. The chain uses TRBV23-1 and TRBJ1-2, with D possibly TRBD1 on 6 matching bases. Being an ORF, TRBV23-1 has a function that is uncertain. Here the CDR3 reads CASSQPRTELIHGYTF. Here the CDR3 DNA reads TGCGCCAGCAGTCAACCCAGGACAGAGCTAATCCATGGCTACACCTTC.